The clone carrying this T cell receptor beta chain appeared a single time. Antigen specificity is unknown. Looked up from germline, CDR1 is MNHEY and CDR2 is SVGAGI. Trimming took 8 bases from V and 9 from J, leaving 20 bases between them. The CDR3 has 14 amino acids. Clones were sequenced by immunoSEQ multiplex PCR, and TCRdb holds only the in-frame ones, with some missing. The sample consists of some 130,000 clones, roughly nine tenths of them appearing once. The data originate from a study of T cell responses to AZD1222 COVID-19 vaccine. About the research overall: Second doses at about 4 or about 12 weeks were pooled. Overall study findings and caveats: Epitopes outside B.1.351 and B.1.1.7 mutated regions reportedly drew nearly half of spike TCRs.

The starting material was peripheral blood, obtained on day 0 of AZD1222 vaccination. The TCR sequence derives from an adult in good health. The chain combines TRBV6-5 with TRBJ2-1; D tentatively fits TRBD1 or TRBD2 (5 bases each). The CDR3, as DNA: TGTGCCAGCGGGAAATCCGGGGCCGCGGGTGAGCAGTTCTTC. This sequence encodes CASGKSGAAGEQFF.